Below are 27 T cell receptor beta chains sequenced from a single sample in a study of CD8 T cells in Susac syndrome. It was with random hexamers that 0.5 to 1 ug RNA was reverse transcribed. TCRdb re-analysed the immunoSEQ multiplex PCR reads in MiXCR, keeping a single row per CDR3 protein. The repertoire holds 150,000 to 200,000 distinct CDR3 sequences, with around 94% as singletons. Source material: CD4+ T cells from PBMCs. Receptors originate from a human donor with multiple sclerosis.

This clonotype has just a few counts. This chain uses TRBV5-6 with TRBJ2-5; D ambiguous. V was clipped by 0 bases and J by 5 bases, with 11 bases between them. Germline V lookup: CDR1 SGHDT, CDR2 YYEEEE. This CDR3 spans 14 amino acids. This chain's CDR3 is CASSLGSSLETQYF. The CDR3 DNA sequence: TGTGCCAGCAGCTTGGGTAGTAGTTTGGAGACCCAGTACTTC.

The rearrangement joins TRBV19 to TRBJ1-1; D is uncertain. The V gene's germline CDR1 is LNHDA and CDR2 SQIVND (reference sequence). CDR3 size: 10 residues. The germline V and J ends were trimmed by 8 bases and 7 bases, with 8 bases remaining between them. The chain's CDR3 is CASGRIEAFF. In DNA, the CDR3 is TGTGCCAGTGGGAGGATTGAAGCTTTCTTT.

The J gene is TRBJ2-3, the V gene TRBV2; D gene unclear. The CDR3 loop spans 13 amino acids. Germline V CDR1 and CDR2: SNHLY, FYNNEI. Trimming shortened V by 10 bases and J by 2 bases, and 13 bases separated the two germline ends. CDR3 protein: CATTASFTDTQYF. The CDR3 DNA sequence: TGTGCCACCACCGCCTCCTTCACAGATACGCAGTATTTT.

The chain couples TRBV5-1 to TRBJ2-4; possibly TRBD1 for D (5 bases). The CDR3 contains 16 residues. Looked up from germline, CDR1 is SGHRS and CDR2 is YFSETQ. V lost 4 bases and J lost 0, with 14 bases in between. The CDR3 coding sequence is TGCGCCAGCAGCATTACAGGCGAGTTAGCCAAAAACATTCAGTACTTC. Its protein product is CASSITGELAKNIQYF.

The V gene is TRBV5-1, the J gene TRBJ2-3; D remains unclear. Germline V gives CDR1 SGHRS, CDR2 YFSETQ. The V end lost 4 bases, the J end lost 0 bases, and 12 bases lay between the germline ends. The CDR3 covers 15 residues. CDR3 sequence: CASSLDPQSTDTQYF. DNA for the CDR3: TGCGCCAGCAGCCTTGACCCACAAAGCACAGATACGCAGTATTTT.

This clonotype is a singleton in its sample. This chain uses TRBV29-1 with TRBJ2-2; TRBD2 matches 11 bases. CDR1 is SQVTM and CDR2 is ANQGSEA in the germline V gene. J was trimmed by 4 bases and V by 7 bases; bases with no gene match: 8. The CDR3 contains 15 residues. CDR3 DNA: TGCAGCGCCGCGGGACTAGCGGACGGCACCGGGGAGCTGTTTTTT. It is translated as CSAAGLADGTGELFF.

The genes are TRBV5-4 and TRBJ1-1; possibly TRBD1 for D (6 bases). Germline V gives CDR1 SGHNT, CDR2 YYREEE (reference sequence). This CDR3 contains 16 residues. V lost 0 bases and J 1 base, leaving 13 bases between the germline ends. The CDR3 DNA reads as TGTGCCAGCAGCTTGGACATGTTGGGGGCGAACACTGAAGCTTTCTTT. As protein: CASSLDMLGANTEAFF. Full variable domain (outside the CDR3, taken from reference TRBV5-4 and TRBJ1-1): ETGVTQSPTHLIKTRGQQVTLRCSSQSGHNTVSWYQQALGQGPQFIFQYYREEENGRGNFPPRFSGLQFPNYSSELNVNALELDDSALYLCASSLDMLGANTEAFFGQGTRLTVV.

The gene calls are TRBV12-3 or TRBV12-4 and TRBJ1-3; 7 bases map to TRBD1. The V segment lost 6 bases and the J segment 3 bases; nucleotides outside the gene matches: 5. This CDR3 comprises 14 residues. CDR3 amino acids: CASSKDRVGNTIYF. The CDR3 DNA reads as TGTGCCAGCAGCAAAGACAGGGTTGGAAACACCATATATTTT.

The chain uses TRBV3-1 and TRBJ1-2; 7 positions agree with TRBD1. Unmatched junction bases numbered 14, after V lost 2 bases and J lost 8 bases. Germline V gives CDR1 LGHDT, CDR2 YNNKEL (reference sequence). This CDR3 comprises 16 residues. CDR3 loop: CASSQLPGQDIGGYTF. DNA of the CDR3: TGTGCCAGCAGCCAACTTCCAGGACAGGACATAGGGGGCTACACCTTC.

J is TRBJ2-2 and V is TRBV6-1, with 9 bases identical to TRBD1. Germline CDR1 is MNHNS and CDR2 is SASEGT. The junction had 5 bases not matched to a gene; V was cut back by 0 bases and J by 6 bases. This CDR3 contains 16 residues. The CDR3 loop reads CASSEALGQGPGELFF. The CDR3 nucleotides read TGTGCCAGCAGTGAAGCGCTCGGACAGGGGCCCGGGGAGCTGTTTTTT.

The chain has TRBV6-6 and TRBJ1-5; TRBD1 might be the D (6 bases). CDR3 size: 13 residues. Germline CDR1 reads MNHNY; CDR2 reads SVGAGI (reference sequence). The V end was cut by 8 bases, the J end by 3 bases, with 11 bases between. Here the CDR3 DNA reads TGTGCCAGCGCAACAGGGAACAATCAGCCCCAGCATTTT. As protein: CASATGNNQPQHF.

The CDR3 is CSASEVHEQYF. The CDR3 region has the DNA TGCAGTGCTAGTGAGGTCCACGAGCAGTACTTC. V usage is TRBV20-1 and J usage is TRBJ2-7; no clear D. The V end was cut by 3 bases, the J end by 5 bases, with 8 bases between. Germline V gene sequence: CDR1 DFQATT, CDR2 SNEGSKA (reference sequence). CDR3 length equals 11 residues.

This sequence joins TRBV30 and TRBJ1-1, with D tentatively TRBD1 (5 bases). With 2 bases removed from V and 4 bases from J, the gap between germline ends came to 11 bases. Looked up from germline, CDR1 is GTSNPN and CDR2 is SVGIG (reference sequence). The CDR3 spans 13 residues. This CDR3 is CAWSLTESTEAFF. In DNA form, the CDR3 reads TGTGCCTGGAGTCTGACAGAAAGCACTGAAGCTTTCTTT.

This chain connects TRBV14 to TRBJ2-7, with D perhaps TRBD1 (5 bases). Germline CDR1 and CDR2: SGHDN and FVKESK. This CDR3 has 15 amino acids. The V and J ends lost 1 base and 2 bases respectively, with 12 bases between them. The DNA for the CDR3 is TGTGCCAGCAGCCAAGGGTTTTGGGGCACCTACGAGCAGTACTTC. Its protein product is CASSQGFWGTYEQYF.

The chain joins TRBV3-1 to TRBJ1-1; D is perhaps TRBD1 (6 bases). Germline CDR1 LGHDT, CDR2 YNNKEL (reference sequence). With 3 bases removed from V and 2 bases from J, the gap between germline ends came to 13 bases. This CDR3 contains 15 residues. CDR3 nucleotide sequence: TGTGCCAGCAGCCAGAGACAGGTTCTTAACACTGAAGCTTTCTTT. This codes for CASSQRQVLNTEAFF.

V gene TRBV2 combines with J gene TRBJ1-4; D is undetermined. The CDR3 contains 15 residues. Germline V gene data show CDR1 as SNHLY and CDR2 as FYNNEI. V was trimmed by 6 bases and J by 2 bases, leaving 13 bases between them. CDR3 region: CASSLTQSTNEKLFF. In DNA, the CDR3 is TGTGCCAGCAGCCTCACACAATCCACTAATGAAAAACTGTTTTTT.

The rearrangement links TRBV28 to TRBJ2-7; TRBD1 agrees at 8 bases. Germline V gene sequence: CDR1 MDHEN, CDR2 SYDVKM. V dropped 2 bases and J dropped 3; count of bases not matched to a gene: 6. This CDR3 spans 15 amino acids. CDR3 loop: CASSLEGTGDYEQYF. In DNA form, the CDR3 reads TGTGCCAGCAGTTTAGAAGGGACAGGAGACTACGAGCAGTACTTC.

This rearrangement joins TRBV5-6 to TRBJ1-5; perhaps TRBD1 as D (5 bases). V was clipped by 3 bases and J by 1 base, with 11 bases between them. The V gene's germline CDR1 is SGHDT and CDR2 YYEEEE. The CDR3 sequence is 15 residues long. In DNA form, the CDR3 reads TGTGCCAGCAGCTCCTTGGGGGGAAGCAATCAGCCCCAGCATTTT. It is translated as CASSSLGGSNQPQHF.

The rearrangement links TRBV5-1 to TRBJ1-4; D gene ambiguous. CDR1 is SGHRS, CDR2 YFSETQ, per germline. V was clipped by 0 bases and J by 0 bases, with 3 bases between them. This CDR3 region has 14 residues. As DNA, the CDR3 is TGCGCCAGCAGCTTGGTTGCAACTAATGAAAAACTGTTTTTT. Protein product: CASSLVATNEKLFF.

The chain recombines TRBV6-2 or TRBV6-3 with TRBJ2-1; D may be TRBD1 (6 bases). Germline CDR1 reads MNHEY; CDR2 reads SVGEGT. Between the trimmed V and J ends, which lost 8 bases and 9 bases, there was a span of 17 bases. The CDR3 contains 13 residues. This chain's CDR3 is CASHRQDGVEQFF. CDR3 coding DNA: TGTGCCAGCCACAGACAGGACGGGGTTGAGCAGTTCTTC.

CDR3 region: CASSESRQSLYGYTF. CDR3 in DNA: TGCGCCAGCAGTGAGTCGAGGCAGAGCCTCTATGGCTACACCTTC. The V call is TRBV10-2, the J call TRBJ1-2; no firm D call. CDR1 and CDR2 from the germline V gene are WSHSY and SAAADI. The CDR3 totals 15 residues. V dropped 0 bases and J dropped 4 bases, with 12 bases sitting between them.

CDR3 nucleotide sequence: TGTGCCAGCAGTTACTCGGGTCGTACTGAAGCTTTCTTT. Translating it yields CASSYSGRTEAFF. The chain recombines TRBV6-2 or TRBV6-3 with TRBJ1-1; no clear D gene. Germline loops: CDR1 MNHEY, CDR2 SVGEGT. Trimming removed 0 bases from V and 5 bases from J, with 7 bases in between. The CDR3 extends over 13 amino acids.

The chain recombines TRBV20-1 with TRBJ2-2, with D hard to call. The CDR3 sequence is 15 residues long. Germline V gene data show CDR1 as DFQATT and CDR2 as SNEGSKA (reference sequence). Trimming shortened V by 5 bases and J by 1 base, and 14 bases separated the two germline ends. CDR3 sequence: CSAQKAARNTGELFF. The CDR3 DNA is TGCAGTGCTCAGAAGGCGGCCCGGAACACCGGGGAGCTGTTTTTT.

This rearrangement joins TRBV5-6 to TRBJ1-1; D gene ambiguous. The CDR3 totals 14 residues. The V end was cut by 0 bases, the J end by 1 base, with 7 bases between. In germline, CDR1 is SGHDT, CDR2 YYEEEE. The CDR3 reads CASSLERKNTEAFF. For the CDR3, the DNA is TGTGCCAGCAGCTTGGAAAGAAAGAACACTGAAGCTTTCTTT.

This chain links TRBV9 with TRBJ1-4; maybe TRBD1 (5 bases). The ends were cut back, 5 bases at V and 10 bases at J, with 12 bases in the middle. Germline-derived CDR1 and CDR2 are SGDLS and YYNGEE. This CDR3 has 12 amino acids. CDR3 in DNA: TGTGCCAGCAGTCCTTGGGGGGGAAAACTGTTTTTT. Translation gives CASSPWGGKLFF.

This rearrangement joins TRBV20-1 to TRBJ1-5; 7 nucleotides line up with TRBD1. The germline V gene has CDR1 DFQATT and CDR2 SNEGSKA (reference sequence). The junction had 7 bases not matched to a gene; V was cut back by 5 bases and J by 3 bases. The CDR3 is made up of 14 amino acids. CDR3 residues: CSAVRQGFNQPQHF. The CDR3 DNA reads TGCAGTGCTGTTAGACAGGGCTTCAATCAGCCCCAGCATTTT.

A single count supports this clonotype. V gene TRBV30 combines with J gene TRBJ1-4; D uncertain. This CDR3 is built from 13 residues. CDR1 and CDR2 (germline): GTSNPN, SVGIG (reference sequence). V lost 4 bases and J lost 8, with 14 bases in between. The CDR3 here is CAWNGFVGEKLFF. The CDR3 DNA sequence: TGTGCCTGGAACGGTTTTGTTGGGGAAAAACTGTTTTTT. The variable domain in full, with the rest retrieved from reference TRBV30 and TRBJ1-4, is SQTIHQWPATLVQPVGSPLSLECTVEGTSNPNLYWYRQAAGRGLQLLFYSVGIGQISSEVPQNLSASRPQDRQFILSSKKLLLSDSGFYLCAWNGFVGEKLFFGSGTQLSVL.